The clone carrying this TCR beta chain was recorded many times. Amplified TCR beta CDR3 regions came from RNA transcripts. The study used the HTBI primer set for a first-round RT-PCR of the TCR CDR3. TCRdb fed the multiplex PCR reads into MiXCR, producing one record per CDR3 protein. The sample includes a few hundred thousand distinct CDR3 sequences, 16% of them seen just once. The data belong to a study of T cells in Graves' hyperthyroidism and ophthalmopathy. V lost 4 bases and J 5 bases, leaving 17 bases between the germline ends. Looked up from germline, CDR1 is LGHDT and CDR2 is YNNKEL (reference sequence). The CDR3 runs to 15 residues.

The chain has TRBV3-1 and TRBJ2-5; D is tentatively TRBD1 or TRBD2 (5 bases each). What was sequenced was blood. This sequence was found in a woman aged 35 to 49 with Graves' ophthalmopathy. The DNA of the CDR3 is TGTGCCAGCAGCCGGCCGGGACGCAGCGGCGAGACCCAGTACTTC. It translates to CASSRPGRSGETQYF.